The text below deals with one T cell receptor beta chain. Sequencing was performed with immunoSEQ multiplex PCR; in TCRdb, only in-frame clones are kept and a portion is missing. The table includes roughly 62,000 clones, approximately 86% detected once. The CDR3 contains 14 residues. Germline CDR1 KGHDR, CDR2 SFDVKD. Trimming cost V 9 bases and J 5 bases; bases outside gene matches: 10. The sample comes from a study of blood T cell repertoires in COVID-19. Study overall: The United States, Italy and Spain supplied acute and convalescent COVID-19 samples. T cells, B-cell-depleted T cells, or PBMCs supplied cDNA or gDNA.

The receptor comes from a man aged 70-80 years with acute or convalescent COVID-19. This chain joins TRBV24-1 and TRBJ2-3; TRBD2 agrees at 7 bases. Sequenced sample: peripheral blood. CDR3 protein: CATGGAGAIDTQYF. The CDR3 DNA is TGTGCCACCGGCGGGGCGGGAGCAATAGATACGCAGTATTTT.